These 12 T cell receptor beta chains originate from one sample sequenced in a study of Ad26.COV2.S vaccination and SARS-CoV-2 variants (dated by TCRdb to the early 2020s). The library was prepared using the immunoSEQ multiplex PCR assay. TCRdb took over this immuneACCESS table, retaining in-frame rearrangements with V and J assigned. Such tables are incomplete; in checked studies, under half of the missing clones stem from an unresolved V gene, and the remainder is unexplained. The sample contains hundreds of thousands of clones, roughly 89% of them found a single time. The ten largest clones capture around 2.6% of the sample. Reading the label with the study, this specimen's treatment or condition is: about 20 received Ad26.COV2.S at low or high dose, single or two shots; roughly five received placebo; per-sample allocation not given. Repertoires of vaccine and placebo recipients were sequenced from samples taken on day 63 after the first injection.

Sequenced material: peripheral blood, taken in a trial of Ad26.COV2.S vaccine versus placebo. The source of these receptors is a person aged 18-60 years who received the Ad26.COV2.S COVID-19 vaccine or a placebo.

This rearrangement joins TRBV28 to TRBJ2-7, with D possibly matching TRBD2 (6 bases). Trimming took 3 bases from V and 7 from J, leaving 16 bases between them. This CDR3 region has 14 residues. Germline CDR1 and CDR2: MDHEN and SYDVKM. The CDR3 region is CASSFGTQIWEQYF. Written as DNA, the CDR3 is TGTGCCAGCAGTTTCGGGACTCAGATCTGGGAGCAGTACTTC.

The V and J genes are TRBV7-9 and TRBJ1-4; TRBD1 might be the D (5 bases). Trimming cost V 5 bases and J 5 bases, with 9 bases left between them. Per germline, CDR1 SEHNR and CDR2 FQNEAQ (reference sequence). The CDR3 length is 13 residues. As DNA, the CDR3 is TGTGCCAGCAGCGGCCGGGACAATGAAAAACTGTTTTTT. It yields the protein CASSGRDNEKLFF. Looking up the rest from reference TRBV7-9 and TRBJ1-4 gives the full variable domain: DTGVSQNPRHKITKRGQNVTFRCDPISEHNRLYWYRQTLGQGPEFLTYFQNEAQLEKSRLLSDRFSAERPKGSFSTLEIQRTEQGDSAMYLCASSGRDNEKLFFGSGTQLSVL.

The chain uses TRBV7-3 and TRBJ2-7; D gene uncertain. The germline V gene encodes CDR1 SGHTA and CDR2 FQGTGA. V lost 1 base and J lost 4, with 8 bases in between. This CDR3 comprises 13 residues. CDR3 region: CASSLRGGYEQYV. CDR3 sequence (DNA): TGTGCCAGCAGCTTAAGGGGTGGTTACGAGCAGTACGTC.

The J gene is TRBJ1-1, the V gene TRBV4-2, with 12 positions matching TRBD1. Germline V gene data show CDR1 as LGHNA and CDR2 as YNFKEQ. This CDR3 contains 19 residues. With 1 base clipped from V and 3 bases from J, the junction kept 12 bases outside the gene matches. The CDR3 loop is CASSQAPGQGAEWYTEAFF. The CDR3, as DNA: TGTGCCAGCAGCCAAGCCCCGGGACAGGGGGCTGAATGGTACACTGAAGCTTTCTTT.

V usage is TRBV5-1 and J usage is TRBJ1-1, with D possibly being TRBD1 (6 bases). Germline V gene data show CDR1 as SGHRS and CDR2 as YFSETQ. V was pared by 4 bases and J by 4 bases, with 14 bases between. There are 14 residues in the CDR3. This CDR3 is CASSPQQGSTEAFF. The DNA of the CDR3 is TGCGCCAGCAGCCCACAACAGGGCAGCACTGAAGCTTTCTTT.

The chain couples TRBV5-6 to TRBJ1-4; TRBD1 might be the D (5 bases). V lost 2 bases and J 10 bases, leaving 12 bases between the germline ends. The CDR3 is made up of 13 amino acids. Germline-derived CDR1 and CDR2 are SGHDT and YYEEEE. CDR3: CASSLPQGGKLFF. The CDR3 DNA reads TGTGCCAGCAGCTTACCTCAGGGAGGAAAACTGTTTTTT.

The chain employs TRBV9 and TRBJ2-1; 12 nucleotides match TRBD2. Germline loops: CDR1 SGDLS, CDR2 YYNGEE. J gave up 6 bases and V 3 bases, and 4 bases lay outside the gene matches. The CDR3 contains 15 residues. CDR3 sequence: CASSAPSGRANEQFF. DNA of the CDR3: TGTGCCAGCAGCGCCCCTAGCGGGAGGGCCAATGAGCAGTTCTTC.

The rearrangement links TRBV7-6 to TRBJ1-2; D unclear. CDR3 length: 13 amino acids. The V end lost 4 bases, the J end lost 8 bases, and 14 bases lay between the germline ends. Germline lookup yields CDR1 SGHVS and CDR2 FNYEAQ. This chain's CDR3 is CASSSPNKRGYTF. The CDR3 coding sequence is TGTGCCAGCAGCTCGCCCAATAAAAGGGGCTACACCTTC.

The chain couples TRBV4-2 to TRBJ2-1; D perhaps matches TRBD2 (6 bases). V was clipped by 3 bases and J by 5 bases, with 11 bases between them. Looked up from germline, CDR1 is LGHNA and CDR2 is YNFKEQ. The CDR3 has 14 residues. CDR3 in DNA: TGTGCCAGCAGCCACCCGGGAGCTAACAATGAGCAGTTCTTC. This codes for CASSHPGANNEQFF.

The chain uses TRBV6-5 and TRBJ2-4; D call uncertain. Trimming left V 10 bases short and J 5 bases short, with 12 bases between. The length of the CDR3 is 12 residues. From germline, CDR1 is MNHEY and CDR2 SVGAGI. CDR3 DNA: TGTGCCACCGAGGACGGACAAAACATTCAGTACTTC. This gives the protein CATEDGQNIQYF.

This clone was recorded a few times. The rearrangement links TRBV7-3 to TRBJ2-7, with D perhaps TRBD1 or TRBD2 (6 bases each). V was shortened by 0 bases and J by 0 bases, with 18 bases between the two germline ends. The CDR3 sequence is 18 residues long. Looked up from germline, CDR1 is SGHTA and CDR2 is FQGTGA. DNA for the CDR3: TGTGCCAGCAGCTTAACTCGGGGGCCGAATTCACGCTCCTACGAGCAGTACGTC. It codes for CASSLTRGPNSRSYEQYV.

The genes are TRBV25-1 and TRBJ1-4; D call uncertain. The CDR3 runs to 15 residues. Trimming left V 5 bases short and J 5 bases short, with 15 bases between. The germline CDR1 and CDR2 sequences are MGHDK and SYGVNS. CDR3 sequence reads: CASSPTGWANEKLFF. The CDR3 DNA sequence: TGTGCCAGCAGTCCAACGGGATGGGCAAATGAAAAACTGTTTTTT.